The T cell receptor beta chain under discussion was sequenced for a study of blood T cell repertoires in COVID-19. Study-level background: In each case, the material was cDNA or gDNA derived from T cells, B-cell-depleted T cells, or PBMCs.

Method: immunoSEQ multiplex PCR; TCRdb's copy keeps in-frame clones and lacks some. This sample carries over 400,000 clones, 85% to 90% of them seen once, and the ten largest clones take roughly 7.4%. V was cut by 2 bases and J by 8 bases, with 10 bases left in between. Per the germline V gene, CDR1 is MNHEY and CDR2 is SMNVEV (reference sequence). The CDR3 length is 14 residues. The sequenced material came from peripheral blood. This chain uses TRBV27 with TRBJ1-6; D gene uncertain. The origin of this receptor is a woman aged 45-65 years with COVID-19, enrolled during active disease. In DNA, the CDR3 is TGTGCCAGCAGTTTAAACAGACGTGATTCACCCCTCCACTTT. Translated: CASSLNRRDSPLHF.